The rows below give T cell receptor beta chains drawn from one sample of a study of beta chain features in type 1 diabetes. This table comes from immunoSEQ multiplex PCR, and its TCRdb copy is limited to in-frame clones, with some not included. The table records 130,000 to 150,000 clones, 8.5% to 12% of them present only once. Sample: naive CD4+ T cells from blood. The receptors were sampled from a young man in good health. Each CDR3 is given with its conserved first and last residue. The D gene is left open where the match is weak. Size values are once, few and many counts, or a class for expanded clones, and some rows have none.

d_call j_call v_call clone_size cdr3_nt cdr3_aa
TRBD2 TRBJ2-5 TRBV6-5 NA TGTGCCAGCAGAACCAGGACTAGCGGGGGTGAGACCCAGTACTTC CASRTRTSGGETQYF
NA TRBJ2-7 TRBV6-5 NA TGTGCCAGCAGTGGCAACTACGAGCAGTACTTC CASSGNYEQYF
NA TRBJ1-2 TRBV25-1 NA TGTGCCAGCAGTGAATTAGGGAGGGCCGGGGGCTACACCTTC CASSELGRAGGYTF
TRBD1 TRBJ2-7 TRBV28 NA TGTGCCAGCAGTTTAGTGAGACAGGGCCTTCTACTCTACGAGCAGTACTTC CASSLVRQGLLLYEQYF
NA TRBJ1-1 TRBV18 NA TGTGCCAGCTCACCCCGAATTTCAGAAAACACTGAAGCTTTCTTT CASSPRISENTEAFF
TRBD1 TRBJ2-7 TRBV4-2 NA TGTGCCAGCAGCCAACCACTCCCGGGACAGGGGGCGCTTGAGCAGTACTTC CASSQPLPGQGALEQYF
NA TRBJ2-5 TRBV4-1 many TGCGCCAGCAGCCGGACTGGAGAGACCCAGTACTTC CASSRTGETQYF
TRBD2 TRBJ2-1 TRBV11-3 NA TGTGCCAGCAGCTTATCGCGGGGGGGATACAATGAGCAGTTCTTC CASSLSRGGYNEQFF
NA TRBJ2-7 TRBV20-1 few TGCAGTGCTATCGGGTTCTACGAGCAGTACTTC CSAIGFYEQYF
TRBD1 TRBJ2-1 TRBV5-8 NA TGTGCCAGCAGCGACAGGGGGGCCTACAATGAGCAGTTCTTC CASSDRGAYNEQFF
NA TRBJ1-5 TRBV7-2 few TGTGCCAGCAGCTTAGCCTGGGACATTCAGCCCCAGCATTTT CASSLAWDIQPQHF
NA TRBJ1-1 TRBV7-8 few TGTGCCAGCAGCGGGAACAGGGTGGTCACTGAAGCTTTCTTT CASSGNRVVTEAFF
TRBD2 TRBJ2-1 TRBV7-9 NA TGTGCCAGCAGTTCCTTAACGGGGGGGTTATACAATGAGCAGTTCTTC CASSSLTGGLYNEQFF
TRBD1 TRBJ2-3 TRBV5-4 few TGTGCCAGCAGCTTGGGGGACAGGGTTCGGGCAGATACGCAGTATTTT CASSLGDRVRADTQYF
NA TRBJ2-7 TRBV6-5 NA TGTGCCAGCAGTTACGGAGGAACTAAGGAGCAGTACTTC CASSYGGTKEQYF
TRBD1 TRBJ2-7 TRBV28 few TGTGCCAGCAGTTTGACAGGGGCCGACTACGAGCAGTACTTC CASSLTGADYEQYF
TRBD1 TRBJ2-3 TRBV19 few TGTGCCAGTTCCGACAGGGCAGCAGATACGCAGTATTTT CASSDRAADTQYF
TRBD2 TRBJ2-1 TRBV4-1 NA TGCGCCAGCAGCGTACTAGCGGGGGGTCCCGGCAATGAGCAGTTCTTC CASSVLAGGPGNEQFF
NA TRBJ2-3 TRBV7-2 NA TGTGCCAGCAGCTTAGTTCGTAGCACAGATACGCAGTATTTT CASSLVRSTDTQYF
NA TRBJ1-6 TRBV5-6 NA TGTGCCAGCAGTGGGGACGGAGGGAATTCACCCCTCCACTTT CASSGDGGNSPLHF
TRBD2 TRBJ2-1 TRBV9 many TGTGCCAGCAGGGGGGGGGTCAATAATGAGCAGTTCTTC CASRGGVNNEQFF
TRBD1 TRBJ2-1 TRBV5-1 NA TGCGCCAGCAGCTTGGGACAGGGGAATGAGCAGTTCTTC CASSLGQGNEQFF
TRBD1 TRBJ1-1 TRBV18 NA TGTGCCAGCTCATCGATTAAGGACAGGGGGAACACTGAAGCTTTCTTT CASSSIKDRGNTEAFF
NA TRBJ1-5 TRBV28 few TGTGCCAGCAGAATTCAGGGTGGCAATCAGCCCCAGCATTTT CASRIQGGNQPQHF
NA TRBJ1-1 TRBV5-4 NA TGTGCCAGCAGTTGGACATGGGGAACTGAAGCTTTCTTT CASSWTWGTEAFF
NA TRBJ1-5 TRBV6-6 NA TGTGCCAGCAGTTACATGGAGGGTGGCAATCAGCCCCAGCATTTT CASSYMEGGNQPQHF
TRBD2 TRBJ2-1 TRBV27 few TGTGCCAGCAGCCAGGGGGTGCTAGCGGGGAAGGCGCAGTTCTTC CASSQGVLAGKAQFF
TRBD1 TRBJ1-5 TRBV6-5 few TGTGCCAGCAGTTACATACAGGGACAGGGAGGTCAGCCCCAGCATTTT CASSYIQGQGGQPQHF
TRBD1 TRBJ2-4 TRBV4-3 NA TGCGCCAGCAGCCTTCAGGGGGCGGGCGCCAAAAACATTCAGTACTTC CASSLQGAGAKNIQYF
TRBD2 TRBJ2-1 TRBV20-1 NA TGCAGTGCGCAGCGGGGCGGGGGGCAGTTCTTC CSAQRGGGQFF
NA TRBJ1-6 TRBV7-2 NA TGTGCCAGCAGCTTAGGGTCGGTCAATTCACCCCTCCACTTT CASSLGSVNSPLHF
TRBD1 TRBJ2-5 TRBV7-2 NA TGTGCCAGCAGCGGTCGACAGGGCGGTGAGACCCAGTACTTC CASSGRQGGETQYF
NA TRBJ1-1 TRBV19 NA TGTGCCAGAACGACAGGAACTGAAGCTTTCTTT CARTTGTEAFF
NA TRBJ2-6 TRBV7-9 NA TGTGCCAGCAGCTTAATAGGAGGGTACGGGGCCAACGTCCTGACTTTC CASSLIGGYGANVLTF
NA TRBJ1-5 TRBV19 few TGTGCCAGCGCTGGAAGGGCGGGTCAGCCCCAGCATTTT CASAGRAGQPQHF
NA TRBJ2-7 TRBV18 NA TGTGCCAGCTCACCCCCTCTGGAGCAGTACTTC CASSPPLEQYF
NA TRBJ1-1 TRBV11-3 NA TGTGCCAGCAGCACTCGAGAGGCTGAAGCTTTCTTT CASSTREAEAFF
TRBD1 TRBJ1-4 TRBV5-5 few TGTGCCAGCAGCTTGAGGAACAGGGGAGAGGTGTTTTTT CASSLRNRGEVFF
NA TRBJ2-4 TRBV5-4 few TGTGCCAGCAGCCCGGGACCCCAGGGGCAGGAGGCCAAAAACATTCAGTACTTC CASSPGPQGQEAKNIQYF
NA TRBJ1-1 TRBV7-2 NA TGTGCCAGCAGCCCTTCCTCGAACACTGAAGCTTTCTTT CASSPSSNTEAFF
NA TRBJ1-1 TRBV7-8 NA TGTGCCAGCAGCGCACAGACGAACACTGAAGCTTTCTTT CASSAQTNTEAFF
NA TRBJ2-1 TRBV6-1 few TGTGCCAGCAGTGAAGGGCGGGTTGGTGTTAATGAGCAGTTCTTC CASSEGRVGVNEQFF
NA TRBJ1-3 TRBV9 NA TGTGCCAGCAGCCCCAACCCGGGACACCAAGGAAACACCATATATTTT CASSPNPGHQGNTIYF
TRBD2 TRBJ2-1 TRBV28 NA TGTGCCAGCAGCCCCGAGACTAGCGGATACAATGAGCAGTTCTTC CASSPETSGYNEQFF
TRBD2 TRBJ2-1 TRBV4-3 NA TGCGCCAGCAGCCAGCTAGCGGAAAGCTCCTACAATGAGCAGTTCTTC CASSQLAESSYNEQFF
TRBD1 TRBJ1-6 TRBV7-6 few TGTGCCAGCAGCCCTGGGACAGGAGGGAATTCACCCCTCCACTTT CASSPGTGGNSPLHF
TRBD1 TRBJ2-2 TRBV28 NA TGTGCGATCACAGGGGGCACACCCGGGGAGCTGTTTTTT CAITGGTPGELFF
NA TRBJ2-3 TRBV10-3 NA TGTGCCATCCACGACGAGACAGGCAGCACAGATACGCAGTATTTT CAIHDETGSTDTQYF
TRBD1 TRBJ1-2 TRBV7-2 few TGTGCCAGCAGTCCCACCTCGGGACAGGATTATGGCTACACCTTC CASSPTSGQDYGYTF
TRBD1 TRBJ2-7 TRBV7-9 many TGTGCCAGCAGCTTGGGACAGGTCGGGTACGAGCAGTACTTC CASSLGQVGYEQYF